The 15 T cell receptor beta chains presented below share a single source sample, sequenced in a study of blood T cell repertoires in COVID-19. Profiled with immunoSEQ multiplex PCR; TCRdb holds only in-frame clones, not every one. This sample has just over 80,000 clones; around nine tenths occur once, and the top ten carry 1.2%. The sample comprised PBMCs or T cells enriched from blood (not recorded which). All receptors come from a woman aged 45-60 years with acute COVID-19.

This chain joins TRBV7-7 and TRBJ2-5; 9 bases are shared with TRBD2. CDR1 and CDR2 from the germline V gene are SSHAT and FNYEAQ (reference sequence). The length of the CDR3 is 15 residues. J gave up 2 bases and V 5 bases, and 6 bases lay outside the gene matches. CDR3 coding DNA: TGTGCCAGCAGCCCTACTAGCGGGCAACAAGAGACCCAGTACTTC. Translation gives CASSPTSGQQETQYF.

The chain uses TRBV5-5 and TRBJ2-2; 7 bases agree with TRBD2. Germline CDR1 is SGHKS and CDR2 is YYEKEE (reference sequence). After removal of 1 base from V and 6 bases from J, the junction contained 6 bases not matched to a gene. The CDR3 has 15 amino acids. The CDR3 DNA is TGTGCCAGCAGCTTGCCGGGGAGGGACGCCGGGGAGCTGTTTTTT. It translates to CASSLPGRDAGELFF.

This clone has more than one count but fewer than ten. The chain recombines TRBV19 with TRBJ1-3, with D unclear. The germline V gene has CDR1 LNHDA and CDR2 SQIVND (reference sequence). V lost 8 bases and J lost 0, with 8 bases in between. The CDR3 length is 13 residues. CDR3 amino acids: CASSEISGNTIYF. The CDR3 bases are TGTGCCAGTTCAGAAATCTCTGGAAACACCATATATTTT.

The chain couples TRBV28 to TRBJ2-1; 12 nucleotides match TRBD2. Germline values: CDR1 MDHEN, CDR2 SYDVKM. The junction had 10 bases not matched to a gene; V was cut back by 6 bases and J by 7 bases. This CDR3 region has 16 residues. For the CDR3, the DNA is TGTGCCAGCAGAGGGGCGACTAGCGGGAGAAATAATGAGCAGTTCTTC. Its protein is CASRGATSGRNNEQFF.

The chain uses TRBV5-1 and TRBJ2-5, with TRBD1 matching over 10 bases. Germline V CDR1 and CDR2: SGHRS, YFSETQ. The CDR3 spans 13 residues. After removal of 7 bases from V and 5 bases from J, the junction contained 5 bases not matched to a gene. The CDR3 reads CASQTGGGETQYF. DNA of the CDR3: TGCGCCAGCCAGACAGGGGGCGGGGAGACCCAGTACTTC.

The chain employs TRBV6-4 and TRBJ2-3; weak D call: TRBD2 (5 bases). The germline V and J ends were trimmed by 6 bases and 9 bases, with 19 bases remaining between them. CDR1 and CDR2 (germline): MRHNA, SNTAGT. This CDR3 region has 14 residues. The CDR3 region is CASSLGSPSETQYF. CDR3 sequence (DNA): TGTGCCAGCAGCTTGGGGAGTCCTTCGGAAACGCAGTATTTT.

V usage is TRBV6-6 and J usage is TRBJ1-1; D unclear. Trimming cost V 7 bases and J 0 bases, with 9 bases left between them. This CDR3 is 13 amino acids long. The germline V gene encodes CDR1 MNHNY and CDR2 SVGAGI (reference sequence). CDR3 protein: CASTIRVNTEAFF. DNA for the CDR3: TGTGCCAGCACCATACGGGTGAACACTGAAGCTTTCTTT.

The gene calls are TRBV19 and TRBJ1-1; 7 bases fit TRBD1. The CDR3 has 13 residues. With 8 bases clipped from V and 3 bases from J, the junction kept 6 bases outside the gene matches. The germline gives CDR1 LNHDA, CDR2 SQIVND (reference sequence). CDR3 sequence: CASQGDGYTEAFF. In nucleotides, the CDR3 is TGTGCCAGTCAGGGGGATGGGTACACTGAAGCTTTCTTT.

This chain links TRBV5-5 with TRBJ2-5; D possibly corresponds to TRBD1 (5 bases). Between the trimmed V and J ends, which lost 4 bases and 4 bases, there was a span of 17 bases. Germline V gene data show CDR1 as SGHKS and CDR2 as YYEKEE (reference sequence). The CDR3 covers 15 residues. This CDR3 is CASSPELGRGETQYF. The CDR3 DNA reads as TGTGCCAGCAGCCCCGAGTTGGGGCGAGGAGAGACCCAGTACTTC.

This chain links TRBV25-1 with TRBJ2-1, with 8 bases that match TRBD2. Germline V gene sequence: CDR1 MGHDK, CDR2 SYGVNS. V shed 8 bases and J 7 bases; nucleotides not matched to a gene: 10. CDR3 size: 14 residues. The CDR3 nucleotides are TGTGCCAGCTCTTCAGCGGGAGCAAGGAATGAGCAGTTCTTC. Translated: CASSSAGARNEQFF.

This rearrangement joins TRBV27 to TRBJ2-1; 11 bases are a match to TRBD2. The CDR3 totals 16 residues. In germline, CDR1 is MNHEY, CDR2 SMNVEV (reference sequence). The trim removed 0 bases at V and 12 bases at J, leaving 10 bases unmatched. In DNA form, the CDR3 reads TGTGCCAGCAGTTTATCCAGACTAGCGGGACGCTTCGGGCAGTTCTTC. This sequence encodes CASSLSRLAGRFGQFF.

The chain couples TRBV7-8 to TRBJ1-2; maybe TRBD1 (6 bases). The CDR3 is made up of 17 amino acids. Germline values: CDR1 SGHVS, CDR2 FQNEAQ. V was clipped by 0 bases and J by 1 base, with 15 bases between them. The CDR3 DNA reads TGTGCCAGCAGCTTAGCCCCGGGAGGGGGGATTAACTATGGCTACACCTTC. Amino acid sequence: CASSLAPGGGINYGYTF.

The chain uses TRBV10-3 and TRBJ2-7; D is unresolved. CDR3 size: 12 residues. Trimming removed 3 bases at V and 5 bases at J, with 8 bases between. Looked up from germline, CDR1 is ENHRY and CDR2 is SYGVKD. The CDR3 DNA sequence: TGTGCCATCAGTGATGTATCGGACGAGCAGTACTTC. Translation gives CAISDVSDEQYF.

The V and J genes are TRBV9 and TRBJ2-1, with D perhaps TRBD2 (6 bases). There are 13 residues in the CDR3. Deletions cut 0 bases from V and 11 bases from J, with 12 bases between. Germline V gives CDR1 SGDLS, CDR2 YYNGEE. CDR3 amino acids: CASSVETSAQQFF. In DNA, the CDR3 is TGTGCCAGCAGCGTAGAGACTAGTGCCCAGCAGTTCTTC. Full variable domain (outside the CDR3, taken from reference TRBV9 and TRBJ2-1): DSGVTQTPKHLITATGQRVTLRCSPRSGDLSVYWYQQSLDQGLQFLIQYYNGEERAKGNILERFSAQQFPDLHSELNLSSLELGDSALYFCASSVETSAQQFFGPGTRLTVL.

The genes are TRBV4-2 and TRBJ1-2, with TRBD1 as a possible D gene (6 bases). Germline CDR1 is LGHNA and CDR2 is YNFKEQ. The CDR3 totals 16 residues. The V and J ends lost 0 bases and 2 bases respectively, with 13 bases between them. The DNA for the CDR3 is TGTGCCAGCAGCCAAGAAGTCACAGGGAGAAACTATGGCTACACCTTC. Its protein is CASSQEVTGRNYGYTF.